The rows below give T cell receptor beta chains drawn from one sample of a study of cytomegalovirus exposure and HLA in healthy donors. TCRdb's copy holds only in-frame clones and misses some; the assay was immunoSEQ multiplex PCR. The repertoire table contains some 110,000 clones. The sequenced sample was PBMCs. The source of these receptors is a young man in good health and CMV-seronegative. Both conserved end residues are part of each CDR3. A D gene is named only where the DNA matches it firmly.

V	D	J	DNA	CDR3
TRBV4-2	TRBD1	TRBJ2-3	TGTGCCAGCAGCCCCTTAGGTCCAGGACAGGCCACAGATACGCAGTATTTT	CASSPLGPGQATDTQYF
TRBV6-1	NA	TRBJ2-7	TGTGCCAGCAGTGATATTGGACATTCCCTAGCCTACGAGCAGTACTTC	CASSDIGHSLAYEQYF
TRBV5-1	NA	TRBJ2-7	TGCGCCAGCAGCTTGGTTCCGACTAGTAACGAGCAGTACTTC	CASSLVPTSNEQYF
TRBV6-4	NA	TRBJ2-7	TGTGCCAGCAGCCACTACGAGCAGTACTTC	CASSHYEQYF
TRBV2	NA	TRBJ1-1	NA	CASILEDTEAFF
TRBV5-1	NA	TRBJ2-2	TGCGCCAGCAGCTTGGGGACAACCGGGGAGCTGTTTTTT	CASSLGTTGELFF
TRBV2	NA	TRBJ1-6	TGTGCCAGCAGCGTAACAGGGAGCAATTCACCCCTCCACTTT	CASSVTGSNSPLHF
TRBV21-1	NA	TRBJ2-2	TGTGCCAGGCGCCGGGACAGCAACACCGGGGAGCTGTTTTTT	CARRRDSNTGELFF
TRBV11-2	TRBD1	TRBJ1-3	TGTGCCAGCAGCACAATCAGGGGGCTGAACACCATATATTTT	CASSTIRGLNTIYF
TRBV5-6	TRBD1	TRBJ2-7	TGTGCCAGCAGCTTTAAACGGACAGGGGGGACCTACGAGCAGTACTTC	CASSFKRTGGTYEQYF
TRBV5-1	NA	TRBJ2-3	TGCGCCAGCAGCTCGGGAGCTAGCACAGATACGCAGTATTTT	CASSSGASTDTQYF
TRBV4-2	TRBD1	TRBJ1-1	TGTGCCAGCAGCCAAGCCTTAGGGGGCGGCACTGAAGCTTTCTTT	CASSQALGGGTEAFF
TRBV27	TRBD2	TRBJ2-1	TGTGCCAGCAGTTTATCGTTGGTAGCGGGAGGTAATGAGCAGTTCTTC	CASSLSLVAGGNEQFF
TRBV27	NA	TRBJ1-2	TGTGCCAGCAGTTTAAGGGCCGGGGTCACCTATGGCTACACCTTC	CASSLRAGVTYGYTF
TRBV7-9	NA	TRBJ2-1	TGTGCCTCAGCTGCTATGAGACAGGTATACAATGAGCAGTTCTTC	CASAAMRQVYNEQFF
TRBV19	NA	TRBJ1-5	TGTGCCAGTAGTATACTTACGGGCAGGGTGGGCAATCAGCCCCAGCATTTT	CASSILTGRVGNQPQHF
TRBV5-1	TRBD1	TRBJ2-1	TGCGCCAGCAGCTTGGGGGACAGGGGGCCCTCCTATAATGAGCAGTTCTTC	CASSLGDRGPSYNEQFF
TRBV15	NA	TRBJ1-4	TGTGCCACCAGCACCACCCCGGGGGGCACTGAAAAACTGTTTTTT	CATSTTPGGTEKLFF
TRBV5-4	TRBD2	TRBJ2-1	TGTGCCAGCAGCTTGGCCGGGACTAGCGGGATTGGTGAGCAGTTCTTC	CASSLAGTSGIGEQFF
TRBV7-9	TRBD2	TRBJ2-7	TGTGCCAGCAGCTTAGGGGCTAGCGGAGGCGGGCAGTACTTC	CASSLGASGGGQYF
TRBV4-3	NA	TRBJ2-3	TGCGCCAGCAGCCAACGGGTTGGTTCAGATACGCAGTATTTT	CASSQRVGSDTQYF
TRBV4-3	NA	TRBJ1-3	TGCGCCAGCAGCCAAGGGGGCCAGTACTCTGGAAACACCATATATTTT	CASSQGGQYSGNTIYF
TRBV4-1	TRBD2	TRBJ2-1	TGCGCCAGCAGCCAGGGACTAGCGGGAGTATTTGCTGAGCAGTTCTTC	CASSQGLAGVFAEQFF
TRBV19	NA	TRBJ2-3	TGTGCCAGTAGTAAGGGGCACACAGATACGCAGTATTTT	CASSKGHTDTQYF
TRBV18	TRBD1	TRBJ1-2	TGTGCCAGCTCACCTAGGGACAGGGTCGACTATGGCTACACCTTC	CASSPRDRVDYGYTF
TRBV5-6	NA	TRBJ1-2	TGTGCCAGCAGCTTGGGGCCGGGCTACACCTTC	CASSLGPGYTF
TRBV7-2	TRBD2	TRBJ2-1	TGTGCCAGCAGGCCTCGCCTAGCGGGAGGTGCGAATGAGCAGTTCTTC	CASRPRLAGGANEQFF
TRBV5-6	TRBD1	TRBJ2-3	TGTGCCAGCAGCCAATGGACAGGGGGAATTTTGGATACGCAGTATTTT	CASSQWTGGILDTQYF
TRBV13	NA	TRBJ2-1	TGTGCCAGCAGCTTAAAGGGACTTCTTAACAATGAGCAGTTCTTC	CASSLKGLLNNEQFF
TRBV19	NA	TRBJ2-7	TGTGCCAGTAGCTTACAGTTCTCCTACGAGCAGTACTTC	CASSLQFSYEQYF
TRBV7-9	TRBD1	TRBJ1-1	TGTGCCAGCAGCTTCCCGAAGACAGGGGAGACTGAAGCTTTCTTT	CASSFPKTGETEAFF
TRBV19	NA	TRBJ2-2	TGTGCCAGTAGTATTTGGGGGCCAACGAACACCGGGGAGCTGTTTTTT	CASSIWGPTNTGELFF
TRBV5-1	TRBD2	TRBJ2-2	TGCGCCAGCAAGCCCCCATCATCGAGCGGGAGGGTCGGGGAGCTGTTTTTT	CASKPPSSSGRVGELFF
TRBV27	NA	TRBJ1-5	TGTGCCAGCAGTTTATCGGGAGGGGCAGGGACTCAGCATTTT	CASSLSGGAGTQHF
TRBV7-9	TRBD2	TRBJ2-1	TGTGCCAGCAGCTTAGTTCCTAGCGGGAGCAACAATGAGCAGTTCTTC	CASSLVPSGSNNEQFF